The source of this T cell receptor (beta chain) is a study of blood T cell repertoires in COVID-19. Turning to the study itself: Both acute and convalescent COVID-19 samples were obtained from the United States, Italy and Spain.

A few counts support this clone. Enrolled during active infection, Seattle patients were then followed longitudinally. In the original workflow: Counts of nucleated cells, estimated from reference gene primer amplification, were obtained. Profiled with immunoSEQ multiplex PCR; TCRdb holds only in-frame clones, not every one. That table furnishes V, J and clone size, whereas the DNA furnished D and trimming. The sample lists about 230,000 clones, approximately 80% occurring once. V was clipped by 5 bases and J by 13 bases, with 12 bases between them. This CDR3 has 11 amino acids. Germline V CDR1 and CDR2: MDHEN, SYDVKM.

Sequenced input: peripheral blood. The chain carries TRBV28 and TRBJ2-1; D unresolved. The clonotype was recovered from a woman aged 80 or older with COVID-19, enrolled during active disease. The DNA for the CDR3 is TGTGCCAGCAGTGCCCGAGTCTTACAGTTCTTC. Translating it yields CASSARVLQFF.